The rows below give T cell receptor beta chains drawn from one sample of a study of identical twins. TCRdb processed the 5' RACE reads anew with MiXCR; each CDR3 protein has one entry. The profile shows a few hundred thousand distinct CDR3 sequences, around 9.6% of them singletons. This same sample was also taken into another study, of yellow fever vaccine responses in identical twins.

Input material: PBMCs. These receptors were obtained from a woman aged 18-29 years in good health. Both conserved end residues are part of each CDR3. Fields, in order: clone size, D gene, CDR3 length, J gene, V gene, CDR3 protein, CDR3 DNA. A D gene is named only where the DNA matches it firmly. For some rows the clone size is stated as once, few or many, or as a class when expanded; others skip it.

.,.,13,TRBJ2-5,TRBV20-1,CSNSEGDWETQYF,TGCAGTAACTCGGAAGGGGATTGGGAGACCCAGTACTTC
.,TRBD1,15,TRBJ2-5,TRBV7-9,CASSTLTGERETQYF,TGTGCCAGCAGCACCCTGACAGGGGAAAGGGAGACCCAGTACTTC
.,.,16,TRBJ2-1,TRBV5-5,CASSPGLGVFNNEQFF,TGTGCCAGCAGCCCGGGTTTAGGGGTTTTCAACAATGAGCAGTTCTTC
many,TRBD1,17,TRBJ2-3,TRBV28,CASSFSFVGTGTDTQYF,TGTGCCAGCAGTTTCTCTTTTGTGGGGACAGGGACAGATACGCAGTATTTT
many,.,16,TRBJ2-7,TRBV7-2,CASSLGGGTAVYEQYF,TGTGCCAGCAGCTTAGGGGGAGGGACAGCAGTATACGAGCAGTACTTC
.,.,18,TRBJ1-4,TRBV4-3,CASSQEVEFNRGGEKLFF,TGCGCCAGCAGCCAAGAGGTCGAATTTAACAGAGGAGGGGAAAAACTGTTTTTT
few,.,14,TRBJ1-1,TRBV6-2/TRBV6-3,CAIWDGPYFGEAFF,TGTGCCATCTGGGACGGACCCTATTTCGGTGAAGCTTTCTTT
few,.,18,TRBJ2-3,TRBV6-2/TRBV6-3,CASSYGIGAAPTTDTQYF,TGTGCCAGCAGCTACGGTATAGGGGCAGCGCCGACGACAGATACGCAGTATTTT
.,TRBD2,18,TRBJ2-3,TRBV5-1,CASSIGLAGGPGTDTQYF,TGCGCCAGCAGCATAGGACTAGCGGGAGGGCCAGGGACAGATACGCAGTATTTT
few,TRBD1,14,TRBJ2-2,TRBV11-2,CASSFPDRAGELFF,TGTGCCAGCAGCTTCCCGGACAGGGCCGGGGAGCTGTTTTTT
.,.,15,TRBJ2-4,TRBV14,CASSQGGQRVRIQYF,TGTGCCAGCAGCCAAGGTGGCCAGCGGGTGAGAATTCAGTACTTC
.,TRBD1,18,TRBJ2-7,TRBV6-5,CASSPTPGQGIVGYEQYF,TGTGCCAGCAGTCCGACCCCGGGACAGGGAATTGTCGGCTACGAGCAGTACTTC
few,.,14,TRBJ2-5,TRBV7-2,CASSSQGAKETQYF,TGTGCCAGCAGCTCCCAAGGGGCTAAAGAGACCCAGTACTTC
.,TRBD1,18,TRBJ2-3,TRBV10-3,CAISESIGTGPRTDTQYF,TGTGCCATCAGTGAGTCGATTGGGACAGGGCCCCGGACAGATACGCAGTATTTT
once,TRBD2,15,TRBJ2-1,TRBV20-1,CSARVGLAVRDEQFF,TGCAGTGCTAGAGTGGGACTAGCGGTGCGAGATGAGCAGTTCTTC
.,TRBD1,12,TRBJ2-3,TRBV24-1,CATGGSADTQYF,TGTGCCACAGGGGGCTCAGCAGATACGCAGTATTTT
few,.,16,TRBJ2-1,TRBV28,CASSSLRAAEYNEQFF,TGTGCCAGCAGTTCCCTTCGGGCGGCAGAATACAATGAGCAGTTCTTC
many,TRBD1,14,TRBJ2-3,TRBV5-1,CATTPGQSTDTQYF,TGCGCCACCACGCCGGGACAGAGCACAGATACGCAGTATTTT
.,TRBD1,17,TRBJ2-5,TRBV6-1,CASRSGTGGIVQETQYF,TGTGCCAGCAGATCCGGGACAGGGGGCATCGTGCAAGAGACCCAGTACTTC
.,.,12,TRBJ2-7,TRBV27,CASGFRSYEQYF,TGTGCCAGCGGATTCAGATCCTACGAGCAGTACTTC
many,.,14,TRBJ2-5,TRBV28,CASSLPVVQETQYF,TGTGCCAGCAGTTTACCAGTCGTACAAGAGACCCAGTACTTC
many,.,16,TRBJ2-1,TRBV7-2,CASSFRGVAHNNEQFF,TGTGCCAGCAGCTTCAGGGGAGTGGCCCATAACAATGAGCAGTTCTTC
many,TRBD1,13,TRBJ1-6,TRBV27,CASTFLQGAPLHF,TGTGCCAGCACTTTCCTACAGGGGGCCCCCCTCCACTTT
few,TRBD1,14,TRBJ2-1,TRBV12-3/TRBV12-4,CASSLAGTGGEQFF,TGTGCCAGCAGTTTAGCGGGGACAGGGGGTGAGCAGTTCTTC
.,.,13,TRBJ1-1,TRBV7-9,CANRTEPNTEAFF,TGTGCCAACCGGACCGAACCGAACACTGAAGCTTTCTTT
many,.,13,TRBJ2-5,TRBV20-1,CSANSQGSETQYF,TGCAGTGCTAACAGTCAGGGATCAGAGACCCAGTACTTC
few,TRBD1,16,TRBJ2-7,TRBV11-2,CASSSTGLGVDYEQYF,TGTGCCAGCAGCTCGACAGGGCTCGGTGTTGACTACGAGCAGTACTTC
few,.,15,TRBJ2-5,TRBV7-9,CASSLHRDFQETQYF,TGTGCCAGCAGCTTACACCGGGACTTCCAAGAGACCCAGTACTTC
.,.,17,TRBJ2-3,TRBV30,CAWSGWRGPGGTDTQYF,TGTGCCTGGAGTGGGTGGAGAGGGCCCGGGGGCACAGATACGCAGTATTTT
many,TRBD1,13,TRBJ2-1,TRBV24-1,CATRGTGVNEQFF,TGTGCCACCAGGGGGACAGGGGTCAATGAGCAGTTCTTC
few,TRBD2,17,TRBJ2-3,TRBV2,CASWKLAGGRLTDTQYF,TGTGCCAGCTGGAAACTAGCGGGGGGGCGTCTCACGGATACGCAGTATTTT
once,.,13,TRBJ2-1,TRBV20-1,CSAKVPGRDEQFF,TGCAGTGCTAAGGTCCCGGGACGGGATGAGCAGTTCTTC
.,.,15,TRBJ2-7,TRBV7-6,CASSLTVGGTYEQYF,TGTGCCAGCAGCCTAACGGTAGGGGGGACCTACGAGCAGTACTTC
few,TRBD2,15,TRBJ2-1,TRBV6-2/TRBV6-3,CASIGSGRSVNEQFF,TGTGCCAGCATAGGGAGCGGGAGATCTGTCAATGAGCAGTTCTTC
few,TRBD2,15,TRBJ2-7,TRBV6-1,CASSEGGGTTYEQYF,TGTGCCAGCAGTGAAGGCGGGGGGACAACCTACGAGCAGTACTTC
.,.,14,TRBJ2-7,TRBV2,CASSSDLGAGEQYF,TGTGCCAGCAGCTCAGATCTCGGGGCGGGGGAGCAGTACTTC
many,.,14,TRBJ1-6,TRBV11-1,CASSFGHGNSPLHF,TGTGCCAGCAGCTTTGGCCACGGGAATTCACCCCTCCACTTT
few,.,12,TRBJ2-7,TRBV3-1,CASSQDLYEQYF,TGTGCCAGCAGCCAAGATCTCTACGAGCAGTACTTC
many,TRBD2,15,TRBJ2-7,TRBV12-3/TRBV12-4,CASSIHSGGAAEQYF,TGTGCCAGCAGCATCCATAGCGGGGGGGCAGCCGAGCAGTACTTC
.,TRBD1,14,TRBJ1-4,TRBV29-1,CSVTGQGLSEKLFF,TGCAGCGTTACAGGACAGGGGTTGAGTGAAAAACTGTTTTTT
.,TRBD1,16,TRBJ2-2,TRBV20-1,CSARPGQGPNTGELFF,TGCAGTGCCCGCCCCGGACAGGGACCGAACACCGGGGAGCTGTTTTTT
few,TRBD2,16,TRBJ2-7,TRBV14,CASSQAGGLAGGPQYF,TGTGCCAGCAGCCAAGCGGGCGGACTAGCGGGAGGGCCGCAGTACTTC
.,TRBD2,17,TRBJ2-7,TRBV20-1,CSASLLGLAGLSYEQYF,TGCAGTGCTAGCTTACTTGGACTAGCGGGACTCTCCTACGAGCAGTACTTC
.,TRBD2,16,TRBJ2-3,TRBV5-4,CASSTLAGRLTDTQYF,TGTGCCAGCAGCACTTTAGCGGGTCGACTCACAGATACGCAGTATTTT